This T cell receptor (beta chain) originates from a study of beta chain features in type 1 diabetes. Looking at the study overall: Age, gender, cell numbers and subset yield matched between patients and controls. Findings of the study overall: A cDNA-based sequencing approach could over-represent cells with high TCR expression. Type 1 diabetes patients had moderately but significantly shorter TCRB CDR3s in all four CD4+ subsets.

This clone was seen a handful of times. Its matching antigen is unknown. Reverse transcription of all isolated RNA meant that expressed TCRB transcripts were sequenced. Clones were read by immunoSEQ multiplex PCR, and TCRdb kept only the in-frame ones, dropping some. The sample has 350,000 to 450,000 clones, around 13% seen once. Looked up from germline, CDR1 is SNHLY and CDR2 is FYNNEI. After removal of 3 bases from V and 6 bases from J, the junction contained 8 bases not matched to a gene. CDR3 length: 17 amino acids. The V gene is TRBV2, the J gene TRBJ2-1; the match to TRBD2 covers 13 bases. The TCR sequence derives from a woman aged 18-29 years with type 1 diabetes. Sequencing used naive CD4+ T cells from blood. For the CDR3, the DNA is TGTGCCAGCAGTGAGGGCTTCGGACTAGCGGGGGTCAATGAGCAGTTCTTC. Translating it yields CASSEGFGLAGVNEQFF. The variable domain in full, completed from reference TRBV2 and TRBJ2-1, reads EPEVTQTPSHQVTQMGQEVILRCVPISNHLYFYWYRQILGQKVEFLVSFYNNEISEKSEIFDDQFSVERPDGSNFTLKIRSTKLEDSAMYFCASSEGFGLAGVNEQFFGPGTRLTVL.